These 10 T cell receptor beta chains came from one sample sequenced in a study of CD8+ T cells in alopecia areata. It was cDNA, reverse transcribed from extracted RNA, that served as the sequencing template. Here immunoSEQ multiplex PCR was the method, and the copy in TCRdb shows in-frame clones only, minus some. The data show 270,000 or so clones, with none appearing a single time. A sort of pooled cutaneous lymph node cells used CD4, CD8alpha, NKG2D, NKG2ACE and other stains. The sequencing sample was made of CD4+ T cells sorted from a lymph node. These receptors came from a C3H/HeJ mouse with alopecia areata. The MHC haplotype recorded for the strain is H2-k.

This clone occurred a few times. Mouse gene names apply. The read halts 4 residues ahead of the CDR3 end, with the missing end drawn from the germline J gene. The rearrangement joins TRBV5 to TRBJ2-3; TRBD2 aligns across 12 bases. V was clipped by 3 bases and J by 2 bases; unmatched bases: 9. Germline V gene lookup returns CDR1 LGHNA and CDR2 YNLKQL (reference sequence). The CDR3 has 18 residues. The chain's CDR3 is CASSHPGLGGFDAETLYF. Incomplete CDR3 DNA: TGTGCCAGCAGCCATCCGGGACTGGGGGGATTTGATGCAGAA.

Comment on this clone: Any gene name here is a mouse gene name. The sequenced CDR3 bases are TGTGCCAGCAGTGCTACTACAGGGGTCTCC. Protein: CASSATTGVS. The full CDR3 is CASSATTGVSDYTF. The chain links TRBV13-1 to TRBJ1-2, with TRBD1 matching over 7 bases. The read ends 4 residues early relative to the CDR3; the germline J gene fills the gap. Germline V gene lookup returns CDR1 NSHNY and CDR2 SYGAGN. There are 14 residues in the CDR3. The V and J ends lost 3 bases and 4 bases, in that order; junction bases with no gene match: 6.

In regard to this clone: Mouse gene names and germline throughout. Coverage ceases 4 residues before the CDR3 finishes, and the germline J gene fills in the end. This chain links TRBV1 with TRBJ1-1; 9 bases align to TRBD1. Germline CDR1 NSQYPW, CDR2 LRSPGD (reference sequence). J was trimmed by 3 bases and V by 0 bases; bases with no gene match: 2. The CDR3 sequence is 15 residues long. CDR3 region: CTCSADRTGDTEVFF. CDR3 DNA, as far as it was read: TGCACCTGCAGTGCAGATCGGACAGGGGACACA.

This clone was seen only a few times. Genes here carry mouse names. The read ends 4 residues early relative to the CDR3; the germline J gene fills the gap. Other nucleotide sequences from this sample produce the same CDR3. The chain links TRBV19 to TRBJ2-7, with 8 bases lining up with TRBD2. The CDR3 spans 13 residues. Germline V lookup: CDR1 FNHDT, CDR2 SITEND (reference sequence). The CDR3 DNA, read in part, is TGTGCCAGCAGTATAAACTGGGGGTAT. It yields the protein CASSINWGY. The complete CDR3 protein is CASSINWGYEQYF.

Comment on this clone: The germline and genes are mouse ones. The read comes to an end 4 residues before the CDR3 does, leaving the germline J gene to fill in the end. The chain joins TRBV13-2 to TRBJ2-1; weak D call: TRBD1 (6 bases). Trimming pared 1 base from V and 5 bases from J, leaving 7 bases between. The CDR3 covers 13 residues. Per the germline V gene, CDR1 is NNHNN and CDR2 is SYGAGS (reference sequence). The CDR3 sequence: CASGDPGDAEQFF. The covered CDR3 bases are TGTGCCAGCGGTGATCCAGGGGATGCT.

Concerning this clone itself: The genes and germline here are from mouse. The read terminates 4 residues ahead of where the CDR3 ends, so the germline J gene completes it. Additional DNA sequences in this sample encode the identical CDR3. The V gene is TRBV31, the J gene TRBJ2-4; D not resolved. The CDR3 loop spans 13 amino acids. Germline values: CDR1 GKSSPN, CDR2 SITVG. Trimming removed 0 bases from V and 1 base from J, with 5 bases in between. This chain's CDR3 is CAWSLGGQNTLYF. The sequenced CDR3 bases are TGTGCCTGGAGTCTAGGTGGTCAAAAC.

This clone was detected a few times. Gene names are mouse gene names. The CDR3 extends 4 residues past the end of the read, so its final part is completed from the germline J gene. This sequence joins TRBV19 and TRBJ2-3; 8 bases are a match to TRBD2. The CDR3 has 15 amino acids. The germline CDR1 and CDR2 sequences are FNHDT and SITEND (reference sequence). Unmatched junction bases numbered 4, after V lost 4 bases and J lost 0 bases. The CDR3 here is CASSADWASAETLYF. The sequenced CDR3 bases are TGTGCCAGCAGTGCGGACTGGGCTAGTGCAGAA.

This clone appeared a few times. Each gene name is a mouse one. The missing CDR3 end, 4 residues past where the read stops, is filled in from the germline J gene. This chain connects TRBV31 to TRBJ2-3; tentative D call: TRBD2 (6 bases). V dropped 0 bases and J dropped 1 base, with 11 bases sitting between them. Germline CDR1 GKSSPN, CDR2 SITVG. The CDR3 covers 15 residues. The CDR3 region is CAWSLLWGGAETLYF. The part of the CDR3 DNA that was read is TGTGCCTGGAGTCTACTCTGGGGAGGTGCAGAA.

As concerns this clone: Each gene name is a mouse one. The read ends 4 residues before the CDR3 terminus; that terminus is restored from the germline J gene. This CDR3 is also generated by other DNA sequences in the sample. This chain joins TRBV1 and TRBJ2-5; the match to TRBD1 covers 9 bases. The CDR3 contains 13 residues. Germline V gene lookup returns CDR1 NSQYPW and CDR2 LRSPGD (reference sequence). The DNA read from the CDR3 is TGCACCTGCAGTGGACAGGGGGGGGAC. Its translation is CTCSGQGGD. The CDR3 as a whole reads CTCSGQGGDTQYF.

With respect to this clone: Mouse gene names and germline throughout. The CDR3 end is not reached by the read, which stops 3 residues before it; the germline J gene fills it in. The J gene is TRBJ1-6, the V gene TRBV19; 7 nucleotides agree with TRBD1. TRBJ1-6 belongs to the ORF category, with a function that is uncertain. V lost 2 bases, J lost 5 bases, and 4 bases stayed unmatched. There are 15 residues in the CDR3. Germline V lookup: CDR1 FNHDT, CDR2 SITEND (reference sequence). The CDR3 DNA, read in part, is TGTGCCAGCAGTATCCCTGGGACAGATAATTCGCCC. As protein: CASSIPGTDNSP. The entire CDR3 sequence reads CASSIPGTDNSPLYF.